These T cell receptor beta chains were read from a single sample in a study of shared clonotypes between healthy human individuals. Only in-frame clones appear in the TCRdb table, and some are missing; sequencing was by immunoSEQ multiplex PCR. The data contain 2 million to 3 million clones, more than 85% of them singletons. The sample consisted of naive CD4+ T cells from PBMCs. Source of these receptors: a man younger than 35 in good health. Some clones in this sample may be carry-over from other donors' samples. Each CDR3 is given with its conserved first and last residue. A D gene is named only where the DNA matches it firmly. Clone sizes are given selectively: once, few, many, or a class where the clone is expanded.

clone_size: .; d_call: .; j_call: TRBJ2-7; v_call: TRBV29-1; cdr3_nt: TGCAGCGTAGCCCAGGGATTATCCTACGAGCAGTACTTC; cdr3_aa: CSVAQGLSYEQYF
clone_size: .; d_call: TRBD2; j_call: TRBJ2-3; v_call: TRBV7-3; cdr3_nt: TGTGCCAGCAGCTCCCGGACTAGCGGGTCCACGCAGTATTTT; cdr3_aa: CASSSRTSGSTQYF
clone_size: .; d_call: TRBD2; j_call: TRBJ2-7; v_call: TRBV19; cdr3_nt: TGTGCCAGTAGTGCCGGACTAGCGGGACGCTACGAGCAGTACTTC; cdr3_aa: CASSAGLAGRYEQYF
clone_size: once; d_call: TRBD2; j_call: TRBJ2-3; v_call: TRBV25-1; cdr3_nt: TGTGCCAGCAGCCAACCTGGGGGGGGGTACACAGATACGCAGTATTTT; cdr3_aa: CASSQPGGGYTDTQYF
clone_size: .; d_call: TRBD1; j_call: TRBJ1-4; v_call: TRBV7-9; cdr3_nt: TGTGCCAGCAGCCCACAGGGGTTTGGCGAAAAACTGTTTTTT; cdr3_aa: CASSPQGFGEKLFF
clone_size: .; d_call: TRBD1; j_call: TRBJ1-2; v_call: TRBV19; cdr3_nt: TGTGCCAGTAGTACCGCCGGGACAGGGACTCCACGGCGCGGGATGGGGGACTATGGCTACACCTTC; cdr3_aa: CASSTAGTGTPRRGMGDYGYTF
clone_size: .; d_call: .; j_call: TRBJ1-1; v_call: TRBV15; cdr3_nt: TGTGCCACCAGCAGAGATCGGTGGACGAACACTGAAGCTTTCTTT; cdr3_aa: CATSRDRWTNTEAFF
clone_size: few; d_call: .; j_call: TRBJ2-1; v_call: TRBV5-1; cdr3_nt: TGCGCCAGCAGCCTCGGGACGCCCTCTCACACCTACAATGAGCAGTTCTTC; cdr3_aa: CASSLGTPSHTYNEQFF
clone_size: once; d_call: .; j_call: TRBJ1-4; v_call: TRBV28; cdr3_nt: TGTGCCAGCAGCTCCGACAGAAACTTTGCAACTAATGAAAAACTGTTTTTT; cdr3_aa: CASSSDRNFATNEKLFF
clone_size: .; d_call: .; j_call: TRBJ1-2; v_call: TRBV7-9; cdr3_nt: TGTGCCAGCAGCTTTACTCGACCCGAGGGAGGCTATGGCTACACCTTC; cdr3_aa: CASSFTRPEGGYGYTF
clone_size: .; d_call: .; j_call: TRBJ2-7; v_call: TRBV15; cdr3_nt: TGTGCCACCAGCAGAGGAGCCTTACAAGATTGGGTGCCCTACGAGCAGTACTTC; cdr3_aa: CATSRGALQDWVPYEQYF
clone_size: .; d_call: .; j_call: TRBJ2-2; v_call: TRBV6-5; cdr3_nt: TGTGCCAGCAGTTACTCGACCGGGGAGCTGTTTTTT; cdr3_aa: CASSYSTGELFF
clone_size: .; d_call: .; j_call: TRBJ1-2; v_call: TRBV6-6; cdr3_nt: TGTGCCAGCAGTAACCCGGGGCGGAACCTCTATGGCTACACCTTC; cdr3_aa: CASSNPGRNLYGYTF
clone_size: .; d_call: .; j_call: TRBJ2-5; v_call: TRBV6-6; cdr3_nt: TGTGCCAGCAGTTCCTTGGGGACCGTACCAGAGACCCAGTACTTC; cdr3_aa: CASSSLGTVPETQYF
clone_size: .; d_call: .; j_call: TRBJ1-3; v_call: TRBV5-8; cdr3_nt: TGTGCCAGCAGCTCCTGGGGCTCTGGAAACACCATATATTTT; cdr3_aa: CASSSWGSGNTIYF
clone_size: .; d_call: .; j_call: TRBJ2-7; v_call: TRBV6-5; cdr3_nt: TGTGCCAGCAGGGGGGCGGGAGCCTACGAGCAGTACTTC; cdr3_aa: CASRGAGAYEQYF
clone_size: .; d_call: .; j_call: TRBJ2-7; v_call: TRBV5-1; cdr3_nt: TGCGCCAGCAGCGCCGGGACTCGGGGCTACGAGCAGTACTTC; cdr3_aa: CASSAGTRGYEQYF
clone_size: .; d_call: TRBD1; j_call: TRBJ2-2; v_call: TRBV5-1; cdr3_nt: TGCGCCAGCAGCCCCCGACAGGGTACGGGCACCGGGGAGCTGTTTTTT; cdr3_aa: CASSPRQGTGTGELFF
clone_size: .; d_call: .; j_call: TRBJ2-4; v_call: TRBV14; cdr3_nt: TGTGCCAGCAGCCAAGTCACCCACATTCAGTACTTC; cdr3_aa: CASSQVTHIQYF
clone_size: .; d_call: .; j_call: TRBJ2-5; v_call: TRBV5-1; cdr3_nt: TGCGCCAGCAGCTGGCCGGAGTACCAAGAGACCCAGTACTTC; cdr3_aa: CASSWPEYQETQYF
clone_size: .; d_call: TRBD1; j_call: TRBJ2-7; v_call: TRBV27; cdr3_nt: TGTGCCAGCAGCAGGACAGGGGGCGCGTTCGACGAGCAGTACTTC; cdr3_aa: CASSRTGGAFDEQYF
clone_size: .; d_call: .; j_call: TRBJ2-7; v_call: TRBV28; cdr3_nt: TGTGCCAGCAGTTTAGCAGGAGGGGAACTCGAGCAGTACTTC; cdr3_aa: CASSLAGGELEQYF
clone_size: .; d_call: .; j_call: TRBJ1-1; v_call: TRBV4-1; cdr3_nt: TGCGCCAGCAGCCGCCAGGGGAGTTCCTACGAAGCTTTCTTT; cdr3_aa: CASSRQGSSYEAFF
clone_size: .; d_call: .; j_call: TRBJ1-4; v_call: TRBV5-1; cdr3_nt: TGCGCCAGCAGCGTATCTGACGGACAAACTAATGAAAAACTGTTTTTT; cdr3_aa: CASSVSDGQTNEKLFF
clone_size: .; d_call: TRBD2; j_call: TRBJ2-5; v_call: TRBV15; cdr3_nt: TGTGCCACCAGCAGGACCCGGGACTACCTGTACCAAGAGACCCAGTACTTC; cdr3_aa: CATSRTRDYLYQETQYF
clone_size: .; d_call: TRBD1; j_call: TRBJ2-3; v_call: TRBV28; cdr3_nt: TGTGCCAGCAGTACGGCGAGGACAGGGGGCGCAGATACGCAGTATTTT; cdr3_aa: CASSTARTGGADTQYF
clone_size: .; d_call: TRBD2; j_call: TRBJ2-4; v_call: TRBV4-3; cdr3_nt: TGCGCCAGCAGCCCTTCCCGGACCGGGGGATCGGGACTACTAGCCAAAAACATTCAGTACTTC; cdr3_aa: CASSPSRTGGSGLLAKNIQYF
clone_size: few; d_call: .; j_call: TRBJ1-5; v_call: TRBV2; cdr3_nt: TGTGCCAGCAGCCAGGGTGGGGCTGTTAGCAATCAGCCCCAGCATTTT; cdr3_aa: CASSQGGAVSNQPQHF
clone_size: once; d_call: .; j_call: TRBJ1-2; v_call: TRBV20-1; cdr3_nt: TGCAGTTCAGGGCGAGAAGGCTACACCTTC; cdr3_aa: CSSGREGYTF
clone_size: .; d_call: .; j_call: TRBJ1-4; v_call: TRBV4-2; cdr3_nt: TGTGCCAGCAGCCAAACCCCCGCAGCCCCTTCAACTAATGAAAAACTGTTTTTT; cdr3_aa: CASSQTPAAPSTNEKLFF
clone_size: .; d_call: .; j_call: TRBJ1-6; v_call: TRBV6-5; cdr3_nt: TGTGCCAGCAGTTACTACTTGCAGTTCAATTCACCCCTCCACTTT; cdr3_aa: CASSYYLQFNSPLHF
clone_size: .; d_call: .; j_call: TRBJ1-1; v_call: TRBV5-4; cdr3_nt: TGTGCCAGCAGCCTCCGGGCGGGTGGGAGCACTGAAGCTTTCTTT; cdr3_aa: CASSLRAGGSTEAFF
clone_size: .; d_call: .; j_call: TRBJ1-2; v_call: TRBV5-1; cdr3_nt: TGCGCCAGCAGCTTCGGGACCGTAAACTATGGCTACACCTTC; cdr3_aa: CASSFGTVNYGYTF
clone_size: .; d_call: TRBD2; j_call: TRBJ2-5; v_call: TRBV9; cdr3_nt: TGTGCCAGCAGCGTTGGGGGACTAGCGGGCCAAGAGACCCAGTACTTC; cdr3_aa: CASSVGGLAGQETQYF
clone_size: .; d_call: TRBD2; j_call: TRBJ2-7; v_call: TRBV4-1; cdr3_nt: TGCGCCAGCAGCGTGCAGCGGGAGGCCGATTACGAGCAGTACTTC; cdr3_aa: CASSVQREADYEQYF
clone_size: .; d_call: .; j_call: TRBJ1-1; v_call: TRBV27; cdr3_nt: TGTGCCAGCAGTTTAAACTTCCGATCGGTAGCCGGGGGTAGTGAAGCTTTCTTT; cdr3_aa: CASSLNFRSVAGGSEAFF
clone_size: .; d_call: .; j_call: TRBJ1-4; v_call: TRBV5-1; cdr3_nt: TGCGCCAGCAGTTCGGTACAGGCGGAAGAAAAACTGTTTTTT; cdr3_aa: CASSSVQAEEKLFF
clone_size: .; d_call: TRBD1; j_call: TRBJ2-6; v_call: TRBV28; cdr3_nt: TGTGCCAGCAGTTTAACCGGGACAGGGGGTGGGGCCAACGTCCTGACTTTC; cdr3_aa: CASSLTGTGGGANVLTF
clone_size: .; d_call: TRBD1; j_call: TRBJ2-7; v_call: TRBV7-9; cdr3_nt: TGTGCCAGCAGGGAACAGGGGGGCTCCTACGAGCAGTACTTC; cdr3_aa: CASREQGGSYEQYF
clone_size: once; d_call: TRBD1; j_call: TRBJ1-2; v_call: TRBV7-3; cdr3_nt: TGTGCCAGCAGCCCCCGGACAGGGGGCGTGAGGTACTATGGCTACACCTTC; cdr3_aa: CASSPRTGGVRYYGYTF
clone_size: .; d_call: .; j_call: TRBJ1-2; v_call: TRBV14; cdr3_nt: TGTGCCAGCAGCCTGGGGGCAGCTCTTAACTATGGCTACACCTTC; cdr3_aa: CASSLGAALNYGYTF
clone_size: .; d_call: .; j_call: TRBJ2-7; v_call: TRBV7-6; cdr3_nt: TGTGCCAGCAGCTTAGCCGGCTCCTACGAGCAGTACTTC; cdr3_aa: CASSLAGSYEQYF
clone_size: .; d_call: TRBD2; j_call: TRBJ2-2; v_call: TRBV10-3; cdr3_nt: TGTGCCATCAGTGAGCTGACTAGCGGGAGGGCCGCCGGGGAGCTGTTTTTT; cdr3_aa: CAISELTSGRAAGELFF
clone_size: .; d_call: TRBD1; j_call: TRBJ1-5; v_call: TRBV4-1; cdr3_nt: TGCGCCAGCAGCCAAGCCGGGACAGGGGAGAATCAGCCCCAGCATTTT; cdr3_aa: CASSQAGTGENQPQHF
clone_size: .; d_call: .; j_call: TRBJ2-7; v_call: TRBV5-5; cdr3_nt: TGTGCCAGCAGCTACCTCTACGAGCAGTACTTC; cdr3_aa: CASSYLYEQYF
clone_size: few; d_call: TRBD1; j_call: TRBJ1-2; v_call: TRBV4-1; cdr3_nt: TGCGCCAGCAGCCATGTACAGGGGCCCAACTATGGCTACACCTTC; cdr3_aa: CASSHVQGPNYGYTF
clone_size: .; d_call: .; j_call: TRBJ2-5; v_call: TRBV28; cdr3_nt: TGTGCCAGCAGTCGGGACACCGGCGGAGAGACCCAGTACTTC; cdr3_aa: CASSRDTGGETQYF
clone_size: .; d_call: .; j_call: TRBJ2-7; v_call: TRBV5-6; cdr3_nt: TGTGCCAGCACCACGGGGACCCGGGGCTCCTACGAGCAGTACTTC; cdr3_aa: CASTTGTRGSYEQYF
clone_size: .; d_call: .; j_call: TRBJ2-1; v_call: TRBV28; cdr3_nt: TGTGCCAGCAGTTTAGGTGGGAGCCGCGATGAGCAGTTCTTC; cdr3_aa: CASSLGGSRDEQFF
clone_size: .; d_call: TRBD2; j_call: TRBJ2-1; v_call: TRBV6-6; cdr3_nt: TGTGCCAGCAGTTCACGCGGGAGACCCGATGAGCAGTTCTTC; cdr3_aa: CASSSRGRPDEQFF